This TCR delta chain was documented in a study of Vδ1+ human thymocytes. Study-level points and caveats: Unlike peripheral blood Vdelta1+ controls, thymic delta-chain sequences included about 20% Vdelta2 and few Vdelta3. Thymic TRG and TRD repertoires appeared highly polyclonal, with Gaussian CDR3 length distributions.

Sequences come from RNA converted to cDNA by reverse transcription. The CDR3 regions were amplified by multiplex PCR from V-gene primers to a constant-region primer. TCRdb reanalyzed the multiplex PCR reads using CATT. The repertoire holds tens of thousands of delta-chain clones, with 29% as singletons. Regarding this clone: Its antigen is undetermined.

Thymocytes were sorted as CD3+ TCRVdelta1+ TCRVdelta2- after alphabeta T cell depletion. Between roughly 98% and 99.6% of sorted thymocytes were Vdelta1+. V gave up 4 bases and J gave up 0 bases, with 21 bases separating them. The germline CDR1 and CDR2 sequences are TSWWSYY and QGS. The CDR3 has 18 residues. This TCR was recovered from a boy younger than two who had congenital heart surgery. The sequenced sample was Vdelta1+ gamma-delta thymocytes from the thymus. Subset described: FACS-sorted CD3+ TCRalphabeta- TCRVdelta1+ TCRVdelta2- thymocytes. This sequence joins TRDV1 and TRDJ1; no clear D. The CDR3 nucleotides are TGTGCTCTTGGGGTCAGGCTTCGTACCGAGAGATACACCGATAAACTCATCTTT. It encodes CALGVRLRTERYTDKLIF.